This TCR beta chain was sequenced for a study of blood T cell repertoires in COVID-19. J was trimmed by 0 bases and V by 5 bases; bases with no gene match: 3. This CDR3 has 15 amino acids. Germline V gene sequence: CDR1 LNHDA, CDR2 SQIVND (reference sequence). This clone was found once. In the authors' methods: Reference gene primer amplification gave estimated nucleated cell counts. Here immunoSEQ multiplex PCR was the method, and the copy in TCRdb shows in-frame clones only, minus some. Clone size and V and J calls were adopted from that table, with D and trimming inferred from the DNA. This sample has around 140,000 clones, with about 90% found just once. Participants classified as exposed had met a COVID-19 case within 2 weeks before study entry.

The chain combines TRBV19 with TRBJ1-5; 8 bases agree with TRBD1. Sequenced: PBMCs or T cells enriched from blood (not recorded which). This TCR was sampled from a woman in her forties who had been exposed to COVID-19. For the CDR3, the DNA is TGTGCCAGTAGTTTCGGACAGGGTAGCAATCAGCCCCAGCATTTT. This translates into CASSFGQGSNQPQHF.